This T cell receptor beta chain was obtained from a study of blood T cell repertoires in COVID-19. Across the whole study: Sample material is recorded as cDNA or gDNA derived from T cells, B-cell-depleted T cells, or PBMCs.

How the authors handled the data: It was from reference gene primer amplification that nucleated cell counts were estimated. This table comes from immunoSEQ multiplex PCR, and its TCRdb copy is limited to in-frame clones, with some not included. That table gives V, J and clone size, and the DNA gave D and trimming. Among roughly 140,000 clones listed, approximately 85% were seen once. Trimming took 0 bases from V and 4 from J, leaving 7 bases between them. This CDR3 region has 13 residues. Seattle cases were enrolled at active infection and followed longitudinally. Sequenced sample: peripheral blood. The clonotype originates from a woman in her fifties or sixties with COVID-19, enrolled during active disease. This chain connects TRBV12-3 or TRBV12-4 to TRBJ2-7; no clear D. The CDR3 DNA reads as TGTGCCAGCAGTTTAGCATCCAGTTACGAGCAGTACTTC. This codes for CASSLASSYEQYF.